Below are 24 T cell receptor beta chains sequenced from a single sample in a study of high-grade serous ovarian cancer treatment subgroups. Data came from immunoSEQ multiplex PCR; TCRdb stores just in-frame clones and leaves some out. Of about 28,000 clones listed, around 80% are singletons. The tumor samples were collected prior to definitive surgery or chemotherapy. The sequenced sample was tumor tissue. Receptors were obtained from a human donor with high-grade serous ovarian cancer.

V usage is TRBV19 and J usage is TRBJ2-4; a weak D match, TRBD1 (5 bases). CDR3 size: 13 residues. Germline lookup yields CDR1 LNHDA and CDR2 SQIVND (reference sequence). Trimming removed 1 base from V and 6 bases from J, with 7 bases in between. CDR3: CASSIAGLNIQYF. The CDR3 DNA reads TGTGCCAGTAGTATAGCAGGGTTAAACATTCAGTACTTC. Supplemented by reference TRBV19 and TRBJ2-4, the full variable domain reads DGGITQSPKYLFRKEGQNVTLSCEQNLNHDAMYWYRQDPGQGLRLIYYSQIVNDFQKGDIAEGYSVSREKKESFPLTVTSAQKNPTAFYLCASSIAGLNIQYFGAGTRLSVL.

The chain is built from TRBV11-2 and TRBJ1-5; perhaps TRBD1 as D (5 bases). Germline CDR1 SGHAT, CDR2 FQNNGV. Deletions cut 3 bases from V and 5 bases from J, with 8 bases between. The CDR3 consists of 13 residues. CDR3 nucleotides: TGTGCCAGCAGCTTGGGGGACCATCAGCCCCAGCATTTT. Its translation: CASSLGDHQPQHF.

The rearrangement links TRBV28 to TRBJ2-3; 8 bases fit TRBD2. The J segment lost 2 bases and the V segment lost 2 bases, leaving 6 bases of the junction unmatched. The CDR3 is made up of 16 amino acids. Per germline, CDR1 MDHEN and CDR2 SYDVKM. CDR3 in amino acids: CASSLKGTRITDTQYF. The CDR3 DNA is TGTGCCAGCAGTTTAAAGGGGACTAGGATCACAGATACGCAGTATTTT.

The CDR3 region has the DNA TGTGCCAGCACCCTCCCGGGGGTTGTGGAGCAGTACTTC. Amino acid sequence: CASTLPGVVEQYF. The rearrangement joins TRBV28 to TRBJ2-7; weak D call: TRBD2 (6 bases). The CDR3 contains 13 residues. V was clipped by 7 bases and J by 7 bases, with 17 bases between them. Germline CDR1 MDHEN, CDR2 SYDVKM. Filled out from reference TRBV28 and TRBJ2-7, the complete variable domain reads DVKVTQSSRYLVKRTGEKVFLECVQDMDHENMFWYRQDPGLGLRLIYFSYDVKMKEKGDIPEGYSVSREKKERFSLILESASTNQTSMYLCASTLPGVVEQYFGPGTRLTVT.

This chain links TRBV5-6 with TRBJ2-3; 10 nucleotides agree with TRBD2. Germline V gene sequence: CDR1 SGHDT, CDR2 YYEEEE. Losses at the gene ends were 4 bases for V and 1 base for J; bases not matched to a gene: 6. The CDR3 is 16 amino acids. The CDR3: CASSVLGLAGTDTQYF. CDR3 coding DNA: TGTGCCAGCAGCGTATTAGGACTAGCGGGCACAGATACGCAGTATTTT.

This chain joins TRBV29-1 and TRBJ2-3, with 9 bases lining up with TRBD1. Germline V gene sequence: CDR1 SQVTM, CDR2 ANQGSEA. J lost 1 base, V lost 7 bases, and 3 bases had no gene match. The CDR3 has 13 residues. For the CDR3, the DNA is TGCAGCGACGACAGGGGGGGCACAGATACGCAGTATTTT. The encoded protein is CSDDRGGTDTQYF.

The chain recombines TRBV6-4 with TRBJ1-2; TRBD1 is a possible D gene (5 bases). Between the trimmed V and J ends, which lost 9 bases and 4 bases, there was a span of 12 bases. The CDR3 covers 12 residues. Looked up from germline, CDR1 is MRHNA and CDR2 is SNTAGT. The CDR3 here is CARAGRIYGYTF. Here the CDR3 DNA reads TGTGCCAGAGCAGGGAGGATCTATGGCTACACCTTC.

This clone has just a few counts. V is TRBV28 and J is TRBJ2-7, with D perhaps matching TRBD1 (6 bases). In germline, CDR1 is MDHEN, CDR2 SYDVKM. V lost 5 bases and J 6 bases, leaving 20 bases between the germline ends. CDR3 size: 15 residues. The chain's CDR3 is CASSTPRSGAGEQYF. The CDR3 DNA follows: TGTGCCAGCAGTACTCCACGATCAGGGGCAGGCGAGCAGTACTTC.

The V and J genes are TRBV11-1 and TRBJ2-7, with D possibly TRBD2 on 6 matching bases. The V end lost 6 bases, the J end lost 3 bases, and 18 bases lay between the germline ends. Germline assignment: CDR1 SGHAT and CDR2 FQDESV (reference sequence). The CDR3 sequence is 15 residues long. The CDR3 DNA sequence: TGTGCCAGCAGTTTCTCTTCGGGACTTAACTACGAGCAGTACTTC. This encodes CASSFSSGLNYEQYF.

The chain combines TRBV19 with TRBJ1-1; 9 bases are shared with TRBD1. The CDR3 is 14 amino acids. Trimming removed 5 bases from V and 7 bases from J; junction bases left unmatched: 8. Germline values: CDR1 LNHDA, CDR2 SQIVND (reference sequence). CDR3 DNA: TGTGCCAGTAGTCCCGGGACAGGGTTTGGTGAAGCTTTCTTT. This sequence encodes CASSPGTGFGEAFF.

The chain has TRBV19 and TRBJ1-5, with 7 bases aligning to TRBD1. J lost 6 bases, V lost 3 bases, and 5 bases had no gene match. The CDR3 is made up of 14 amino acids. The germline V gene has CDR1 LNHDA and CDR2 SQIVND (reference sequence). The CDR3 sequence: CASSMEGASQPQHF. The CDR3 DNA reads TGTGCCAGTAGTATGGAGGGGGCTAGTCAGCCCCAGCATTTT. Full variable domain (missing parts from reference TRBV19 and TRBJ1-5): DGGITQSPKYLFRKEGQNVTLSCEQNLNHDAMYWYRQDPGQGLRLIYYSQIVNDFQKGDIAEGYSVSREKKESFPLTVTSAQKNPTAFYLCASSMEGASQPQHFGDGTRLSIL.

This rearrangement joins TRBV5-4 to TRBJ2-1, with D perhaps matching TRBD1 (5 bases). The CDR3 contains 12 residues. V was clipped by 4 bases and J by 6 bases, with 8 bases between them. The germline V gene encodes CDR1 SGHNT and CDR2 YYREEE (reference sequence). The CDR3 here is CASSTDSNEQFF. CDR3 nucleotides: TGTGCCAGCAGCACTGACAGCAATGAGCAGTTCTTC.

This clone has just a few counts. The V and J genes are TRBV30 and TRBJ2-1; tentatively, D is TRBD2 (5 bases). Germline V lookup: CDR1 GTSNPN, CDR2 SVGIG (reference sequence). This CDR3 has 14 residues. V lost 0 bases and J 8 bases, leaving 14 bases between the germline ends. The CDR3 spells CAWSVGRAWDEQFF. The CDR3 nucleotides are TGTGCCTGGAGTGTAGGGCGGGCTTGGGATGAGCAGTTCTTC.

The rearrangement uses TRBV6-5 and TRBJ1-5, with a possible D match to TRBD1 (5 bases). CDR3 length: 13 amino acids. Germline assignment: CDR1 MNHEY and CDR2 SVGAGI. V shed 2 bases and J shed 6 bases, with 8 bases lying between them. CDR3 nucleotide sequence: TGTGCCAGCAGTTACGGGGGTAGTCAGCCCCAGCATTTT. Its translation is CASSYGGSQPQHF.

There are a few counts of this clone. The gene calls are TRBV6-4 and TRBJ1-2; D gene unclear. In germline, CDR1 is MRHNA, CDR2 SNTAGT. The CDR3 is 15 amino acids. Trimming left V 3 bases short and J 1 base short, with 12 bases between. DNA of the CDR3: TGTGCCAGCAGTGATGGGCACAAACATAACTATGGCTACACCTTC. It is translated as CASSDGHKHNYGYTF.

The chain recombines TRBV2 with TRBJ2-1; D is ambiguous. There are 14 residues in the CDR3. The ends were cut back, 6 bases at V and 0 bases at J, with 9 bases in the middle. The germline CDR1 and CDR2 sequences are SNHLY and FYNNEI. Written as DNA, the CDR3 is TGTGCCAGCAGCCTGACACTCTCCTACAATGAGCAGTTCTTC. Residues: CASSLTLSYNEQFF.

J is TRBJ1-6 and V is TRBV30; no clear D. With 2 bases removed from V and 15 bases from J, the gap between germline ends came to 17 bases. The CDR3 spans 13 residues. Germline V gives CDR1 GTSNPN, CDR2 SVGIG (reference sequence). The CDR3 nucleotides read TGTGCCTGGAGTTATAAAGGATCCGCACGCCTCCACTTT. It is translated as CAWSYKGSARLHF. Supplemented by reference TRBV30 and TRBJ1-6, the full variable domain reads SQTIHQWPATLVQPVGSPLSLECTVEGTSNPNLYWYRQAAGRGLQLLFYSVGIGQISSEVPQNLSASRPQDRQFILSSKKLLLSDSGFYLCAWSYKGSARLHFGNGTRLTVT.

This sequence joins TRBV2 and TRBJ2-1; 11 bases agree with TRBD2. The CDR3 is 13 residues long. Germline CDR1 is SNHLY and CDR2 is FYNNEI. V trimming: 6 bases; J trimming: 16 bases; junction bases outside the gene matches: 11. CDR3 in DNA: TGTGCCAGCAGGAGGGAACTAGCGGGAGCAGGTTTCTTC. Amino acid sequence: CASRRELAGAGFF.

This clone has just one count. The chain joins TRBV7-8 to TRBJ2-5, with 7 bases identical to TRBD2. This CDR3 contains 16 residues. The V segment lost 2 bases and the J segment 8 bases; nucleotides outside the gene matches: 14. The germline V gene encodes CDR1 SGHVS and CDR2 FQNEAQ. CDR3 nucleotide sequence: TGTGCCAGCAGCTTATACGAGGGAGGGCCACCAGTAACCCAGTACTTC. It yields the protein CASSLYEGGPPVTQYF.

This chain links TRBV5-5 with TRBJ1-5; D is undetermined. V was clipped by 0 bases and J by 1 base, with 14 bases between them. This CDR3 spans 17 amino acids. Germline loops: CDR1 SGHKS, CDR2 YYEKEE (reference sequence). This CDR3 is CASSLDWQQTSNQPQHF. The CDR3 DNA reads as TGTGCCAGCAGCTTGGATTGGCAGCAAACGAGCAATCAGCCCCAGCATTTT.

V and J are TRBV5-1 and TRBJ2-1; D ambiguous. The CDR3 is 16 residues long. Trimming removed 4 bases at V and 4 bases at J, with 18 bases between. Germline V gene sequence: CDR1 SGHRS, CDR2 YFSETQ. CDR3 loop: CASSPPQSRPYNEQFF. CDR3 coding DNA: TGCGCCAGCAGCCCCCCCCAGAGTAGACCTTACAATGAGCAGTTCTTC.

The chain is built from TRBV5-1 and TRBJ2-3, with TRBD2 as a possible D gene (6 bases). CDR3 size: 14 residues. V was clipped by 5 bases and J by 3 bases, with 13 bases between them. In germline, CDR1 is SGHRS, CDR2 YFSETQ. The DNA for the CDR3 is TGCGCCAGCAGGTCGGGAGTTGGGACAGATACGCAGTATTTT. This gives the protein CASRSGVGTDTQYF.

V usage is TRBV7-9 and J usage is TRBJ2-3; 7 nucleotides line up with TRBD1. With 6 bases clipped from V and 6 bases from J, the junction kept 9 bases outside the gene matches. Germline CDR1 is SEHNR and CDR2 is FQNEAQ (reference sequence). This CDR3 has 14 amino acids. The CDR3 loop reads CASSPRDRADTQYF. The CDR3 DNA reads TGTGCCAGCAGTCCAAGGGACAGAGCGGATACGCAGTATTTT.

The rearrangement links TRBV4-1 to TRBJ2-1; D may be TRBD2 (5 bases). Germline CDR1 MGHRA, CDR2 YSYEKL. The ends were cut back, 2 bases at V and 0 bases at J, with 8 bases in the middle. The CDR3 totals 15 residues. CDR3 loop: CASSQRRASYNEQFF. CDR3 bases: TGCGCCAGCAGCCAAAGGCGGGCCTCCTACAATGAGCAGTTCTTC.